This T cell receptor beta chain stems from a study of blood T cell repertoires in COVID-19 (TCRdb year 2020). Study-wide context: Collaborator samples came from the United States, Italy and Spain and covered acute and convalescent phases of COVID-19. The prospective study material was composed of cDNA or gDNA derived from T cells, B-cell-depleted T cells, or PBMCs. The dataset comprised deeply sampled blood TCRbeta repertoires from subjects exposed to, actively infected with, or recovered from COVID-19. The repertoires were released in a freely available public database meant as a resource for research on the immune response to SARS-CoV-2. Samples came from the ongoing ImmuneRACE study (first 160 participants) plus 1,254 subjects from 6 global collaborators. The sample metadata nearly always contained a de-identified subject ID, COVID-19 status, age in years and sex. HLA class I and class II types, where available, came from metadata supplied by the sample provider rather than from assay-based typing. What the authors observed across the whole study: The quantity of clinical and demographic metadata differed by source and by participant and was supplied without curation.

Of note for this clone: Its antigen remains undetermined. Qualities for individual bases were not recorded, and no much larger clone is one base off.

TCRbeta CDR3 regions were amplified from genomic DNA by means of the immunoSEQ Assay, a bias-controlled multiplex PCR. On the study's bioinformatics: Within the assay, amplification of reference gene primers was used to estimate how many nucleated cells each sample contained. To quantify the absolute abundance of each unique TCRbeta CDR3 rearrangement, sequence reads were collapsed and filtered. For each sample, productive Simpson clonality was calculated by taking the square root of Simpson's diversity index across productive rearrangements. Imported from immuneACCESS, the table was reduced by TCRdb to in-frame sequences with V and J called. These copies leave out some clones; in studies compared against another copy, an unresolved V gene accounts for under half, and the cause of the remainder is not known. Clonal size and the V and J genes are those of that table, whereas D and trimming came from the DNA. This sample has around 160,000 clones in its table, and around 84% of those were observed once. The ten top clones hold 5.5% to 7.5% of the sample.

In the prospective study, participants were 18 to 89 years old, resided in about 25 geographic areas of the United States, and were enrolled through a virtual design. In the prospective study, cohorts were assigned on the basis of participant-reported clinical history obtained from a screening survey and a study questionnaire. Exposed participants had been in contact with someone with a PCR-confirmed or clinician-diagnosed COVID-19 case within 2 weeks of study entry. In the prospective study, mobile phlebotomists collected whole blood, serum and a nasopharyngeal or oropharyngeal swab from each participant. Additional blood draws and questionnaires over a 2-month period could optionally be provided by prospective study participants. Prospective study blood samples were shipped either frozen or at room temperature before DNA extraction. In the germline V gene, CDR1 corresponds to LGHNA and CDR2 to YSLEER. Trimming leaves V shorter by 0 bases and J shorter by 4 bases, with the junction holding 9 bases beyond the gene matches. The CDR3, from cysteine to phenylalanine, totals 17 residues. Only the CDR3 region is kept as DNA, spanning 51 bases read in frame from base 1.

This chain is built from TRBV4-3 and TRBJ2-5, with 9 bases aligning to TRBD1. What was sequenced was PBMCs or T cells enriched from blood (not recorded which). This sequence was found in a woman aged 45-65 years who had been exposed to COVID-19. The CDR3 amino acid sequence is: CASSQDPPGQGPETQYF. The sequenced DNA is TGCGCCAGCAGCCAAGATCCCCCGGGACAGGGCCCAGAGACCCAGTACTTC.